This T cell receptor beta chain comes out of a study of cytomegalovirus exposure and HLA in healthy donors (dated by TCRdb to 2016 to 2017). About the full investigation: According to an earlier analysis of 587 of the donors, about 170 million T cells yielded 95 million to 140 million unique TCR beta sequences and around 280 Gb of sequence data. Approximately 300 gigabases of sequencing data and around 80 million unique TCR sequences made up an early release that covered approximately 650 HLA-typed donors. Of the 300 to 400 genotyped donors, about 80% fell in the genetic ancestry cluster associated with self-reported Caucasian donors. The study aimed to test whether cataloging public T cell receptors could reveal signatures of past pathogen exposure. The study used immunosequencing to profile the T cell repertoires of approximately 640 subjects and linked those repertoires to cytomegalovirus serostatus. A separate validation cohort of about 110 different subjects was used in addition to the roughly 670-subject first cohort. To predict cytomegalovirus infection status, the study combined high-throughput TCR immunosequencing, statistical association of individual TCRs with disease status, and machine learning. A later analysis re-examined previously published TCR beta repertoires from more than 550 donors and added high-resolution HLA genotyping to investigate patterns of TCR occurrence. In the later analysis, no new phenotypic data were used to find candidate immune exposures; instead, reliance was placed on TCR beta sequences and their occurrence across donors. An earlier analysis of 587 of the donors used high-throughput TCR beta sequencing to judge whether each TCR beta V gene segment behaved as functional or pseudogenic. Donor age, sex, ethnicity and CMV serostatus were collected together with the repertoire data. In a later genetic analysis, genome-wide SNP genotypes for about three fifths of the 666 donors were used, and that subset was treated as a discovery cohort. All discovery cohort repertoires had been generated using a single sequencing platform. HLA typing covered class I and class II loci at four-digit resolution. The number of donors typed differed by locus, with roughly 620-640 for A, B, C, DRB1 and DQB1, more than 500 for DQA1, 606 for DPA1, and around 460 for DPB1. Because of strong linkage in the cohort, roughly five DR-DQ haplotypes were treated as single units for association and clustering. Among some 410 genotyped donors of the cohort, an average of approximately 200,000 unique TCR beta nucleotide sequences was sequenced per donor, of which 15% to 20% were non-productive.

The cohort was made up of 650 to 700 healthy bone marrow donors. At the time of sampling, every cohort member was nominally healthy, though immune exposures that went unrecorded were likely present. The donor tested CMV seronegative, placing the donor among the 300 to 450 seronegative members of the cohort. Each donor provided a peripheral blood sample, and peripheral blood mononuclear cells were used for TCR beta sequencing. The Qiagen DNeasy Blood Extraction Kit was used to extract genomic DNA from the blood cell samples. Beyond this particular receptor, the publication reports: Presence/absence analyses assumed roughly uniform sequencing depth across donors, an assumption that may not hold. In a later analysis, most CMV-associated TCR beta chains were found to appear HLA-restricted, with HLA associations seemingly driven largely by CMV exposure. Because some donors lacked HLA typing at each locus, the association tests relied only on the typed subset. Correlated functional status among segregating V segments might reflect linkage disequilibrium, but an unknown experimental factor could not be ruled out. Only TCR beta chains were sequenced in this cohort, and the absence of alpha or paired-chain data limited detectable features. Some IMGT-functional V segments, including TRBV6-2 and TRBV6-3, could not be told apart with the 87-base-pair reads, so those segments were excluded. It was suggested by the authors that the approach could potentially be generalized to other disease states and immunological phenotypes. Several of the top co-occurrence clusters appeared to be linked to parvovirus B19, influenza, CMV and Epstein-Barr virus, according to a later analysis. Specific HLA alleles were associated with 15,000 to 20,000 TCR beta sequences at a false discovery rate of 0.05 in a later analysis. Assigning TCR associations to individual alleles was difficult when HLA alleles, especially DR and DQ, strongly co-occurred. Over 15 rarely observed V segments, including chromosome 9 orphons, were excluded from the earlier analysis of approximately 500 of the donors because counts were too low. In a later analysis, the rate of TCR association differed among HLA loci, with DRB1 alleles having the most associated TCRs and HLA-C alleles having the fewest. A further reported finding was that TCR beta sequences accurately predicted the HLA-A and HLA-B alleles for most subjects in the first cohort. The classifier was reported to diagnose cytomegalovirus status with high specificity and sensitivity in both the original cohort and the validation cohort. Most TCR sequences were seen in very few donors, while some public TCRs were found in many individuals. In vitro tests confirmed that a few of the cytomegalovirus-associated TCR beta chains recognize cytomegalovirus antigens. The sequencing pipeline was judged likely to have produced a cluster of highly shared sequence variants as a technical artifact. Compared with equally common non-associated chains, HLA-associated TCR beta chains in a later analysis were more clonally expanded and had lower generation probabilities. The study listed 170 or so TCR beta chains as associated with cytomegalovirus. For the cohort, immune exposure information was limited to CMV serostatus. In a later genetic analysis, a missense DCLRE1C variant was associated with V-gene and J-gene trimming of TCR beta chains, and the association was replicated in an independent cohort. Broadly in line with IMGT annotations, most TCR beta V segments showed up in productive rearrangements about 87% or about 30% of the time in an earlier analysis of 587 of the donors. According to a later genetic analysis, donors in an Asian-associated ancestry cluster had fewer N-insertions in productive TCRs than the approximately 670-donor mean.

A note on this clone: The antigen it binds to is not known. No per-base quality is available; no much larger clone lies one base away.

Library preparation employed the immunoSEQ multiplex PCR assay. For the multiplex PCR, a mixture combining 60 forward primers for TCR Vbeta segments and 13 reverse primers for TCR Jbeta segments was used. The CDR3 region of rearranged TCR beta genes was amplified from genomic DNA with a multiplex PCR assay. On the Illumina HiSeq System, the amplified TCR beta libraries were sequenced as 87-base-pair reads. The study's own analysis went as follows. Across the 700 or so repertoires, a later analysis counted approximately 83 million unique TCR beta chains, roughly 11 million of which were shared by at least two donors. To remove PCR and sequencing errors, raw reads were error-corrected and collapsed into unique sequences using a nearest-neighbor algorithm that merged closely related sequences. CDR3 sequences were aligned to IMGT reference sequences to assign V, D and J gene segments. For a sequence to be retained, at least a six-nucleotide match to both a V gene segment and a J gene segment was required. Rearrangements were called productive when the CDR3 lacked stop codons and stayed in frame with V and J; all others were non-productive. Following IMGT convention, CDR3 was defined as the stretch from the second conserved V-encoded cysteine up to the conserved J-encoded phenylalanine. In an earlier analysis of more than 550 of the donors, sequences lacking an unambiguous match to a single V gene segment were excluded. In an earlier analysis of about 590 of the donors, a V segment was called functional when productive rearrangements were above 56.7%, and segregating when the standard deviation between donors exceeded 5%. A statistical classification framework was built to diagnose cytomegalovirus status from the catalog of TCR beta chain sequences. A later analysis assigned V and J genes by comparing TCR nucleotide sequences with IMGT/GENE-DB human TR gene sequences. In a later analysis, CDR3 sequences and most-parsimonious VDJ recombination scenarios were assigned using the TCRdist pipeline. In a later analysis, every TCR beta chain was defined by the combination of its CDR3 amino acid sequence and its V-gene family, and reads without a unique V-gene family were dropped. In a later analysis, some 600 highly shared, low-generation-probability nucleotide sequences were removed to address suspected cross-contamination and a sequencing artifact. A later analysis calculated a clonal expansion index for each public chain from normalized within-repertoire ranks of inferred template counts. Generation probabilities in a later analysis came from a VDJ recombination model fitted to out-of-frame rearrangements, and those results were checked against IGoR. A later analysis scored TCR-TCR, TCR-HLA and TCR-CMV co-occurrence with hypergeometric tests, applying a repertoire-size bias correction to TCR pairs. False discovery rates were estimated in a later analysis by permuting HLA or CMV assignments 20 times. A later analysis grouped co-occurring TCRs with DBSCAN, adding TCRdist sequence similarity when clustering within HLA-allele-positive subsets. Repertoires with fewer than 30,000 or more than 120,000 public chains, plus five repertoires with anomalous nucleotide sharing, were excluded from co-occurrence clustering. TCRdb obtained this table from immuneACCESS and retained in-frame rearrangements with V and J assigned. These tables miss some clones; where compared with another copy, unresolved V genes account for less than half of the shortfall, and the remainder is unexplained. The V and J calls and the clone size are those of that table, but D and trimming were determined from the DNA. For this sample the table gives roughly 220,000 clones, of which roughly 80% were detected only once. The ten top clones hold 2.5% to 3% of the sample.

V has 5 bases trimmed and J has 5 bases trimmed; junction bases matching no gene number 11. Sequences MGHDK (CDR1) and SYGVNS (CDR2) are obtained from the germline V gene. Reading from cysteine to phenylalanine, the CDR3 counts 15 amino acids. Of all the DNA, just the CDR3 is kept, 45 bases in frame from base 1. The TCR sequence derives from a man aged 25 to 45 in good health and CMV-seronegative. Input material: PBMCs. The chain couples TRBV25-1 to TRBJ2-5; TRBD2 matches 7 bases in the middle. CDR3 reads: CASSLYAGVGETQYF. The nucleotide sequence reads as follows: TGTGCCAGCAGTCTCTACGCGGGGGTTGGGGAGACCCAGTACTTC. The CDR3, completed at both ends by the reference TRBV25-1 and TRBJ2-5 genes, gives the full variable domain EADIYQTPRYLVIGTGKKITLECSQTMGHDKMYWYQQDPGMELHLIHYSYGVNSTEKGDLSSESTVSRIRTEHFPLTLESARPSHTSQYLCASSLYAGVGETQYFGPGTRLLVL.